Presented here are 4 T cell receptor beta chains from one specimen sequenced in a study of cytomegalovirus exposure and HLA in healthy donors. Only in-frame clones appear in the TCRdb table, and some are missing; sequencing was by immunoSEQ multiplex PCR. The sample holds hundreds of thousands of clones, around four fifths seen once. Sample: PBMCs. These receptors all come from a woman younger than 35 in good health and CMV-seronegative.

This sequence joins TRBV5-1 and TRBJ2-5, with TRBD1 as a possible D gene (5 bases). V dropped 2 bases and J dropped 5 bases, with 16 bases sitting between them. The V gene's germline CDR1 is SGHRS and CDR2 YFSETQ. The CDR3 is 15 amino acids. The CDR3 bases are TGCGCCAGCAGCTTTGGGGCTAGAAGGCCGGAGACCCAGTACTTC. Translated: CASSFGARRPETQYF.

J is TRBJ2-3 and V is TRBV7-8; D gene unclear. Germline-derived CDR1 and CDR2 are SGHVS and FQNEAQ. V dropped 1 base and J dropped 0 bases, with 11 bases sitting between them. This CDR3 contains 16 residues. The CDR3 sequence: CASSLVASYSTDTQYF. CDR3 sequence (DNA): TGTGCCAGCAGCTTAGTGGCGAGTTATAGCACAGATACGCAGTATTTT.

This clone was counted a single time. The chain links TRBV4-1 to TRBJ2-3, with 15 bases that match TRBD2. The length of the CDR3 is 16 residues. J gave up 5 bases and V 1 base, and 1 base lay outside the gene matches. CDR1 and CDR2 (germline): MGHRA, YSYEKL. CDR3 in amino acids: CASSQGTSGRVDTQYF. The CDR3, as DNA: TGCGCCAGCAGCCAAGGGACTAGCGGGAGGGTAGATACGCAGTATTTT.

This clone showed up just once. This chain connects TRBV4-2 to TRBJ1-1, with D perhaps matching TRBD1 (6 bases). The CDR3 runs 18 residues. Germline-derived CDR1 and CDR2 are LGHNA and YNFKEQ. V shed 4 bases and J shed 3 bases, with 24 bases lying between them. The CDR3 here is CASSRDPPDLQGDTEAFF. CDR3 nucleotide sequence: TGTGCCAGCAGCCGGGACCCTCCGGATTTACAGGGAGACACTGAAGCTTTCTTT.